This TCR beta chain derives from a study of T-cell memory formation after mild COVID-19. A single record per CDR3 protein comes from TCRdb applying MiXCR to the 5' RACE reads. Altogether around 300,000 distinct CDR3 sequences are present, roughly 18% being singletons, with the ten largest covering approximately 22%. Per the germline V gene, CDR1 is MGHRA and CDR2 is YSYEKL. CDR3 length: 15 amino acids. With 4 bases clipped from V and 2 bases from J, the junction kept 5 bases outside the gene matches. The clonotype originates from a man aged 18-30 years who had mild COVID-19 (a few samples of this study predate the infection). Cell type and time point are not known. The gene calls are TRBV4-1 and TRBJ2-1; 7 bases map to TRBD2. The sequenced sample consisted of PBMCs or a T cell subset sorted from them (not recorded which). The CDR3 loop is CASSPGLGTYNEQFF. The CDR3 DNA is TGCGCCAGCAGCCCAGGACTAGGTACCTACAATGAGCAGTTCTTC.